This T cell receptor beta chain was recovered during a study of blood T cell repertoires in COVID-19. The data were produced by immunoSEQ multiplex PCR, yet TCRdb's version contains in-frame clones alone and is incomplete. Seen here are 230,000 or so clones, more than 65% observed once, and the top ten hold about 2%. Per germline, CDR1 SGHTA and CDR2 FQGNSA. This CDR3 is built from 12 residues. The ends were cut back, 2 bases at V and 8 bases at J, with 9 bases in the middle. The V and J genes are TRBV7-2 and TRBJ1-2; D remains unclear. The receptor comes from a man aged 40-49 years who had recovered from COVID-19. The sequenced sample consisted of peripheral blood. The CDR3 DNA reads TGTGCCAGCAGCTTACGCGCGTGGGGCTACACCTTC. Translation: CASSLRAWGYTF.